This is a list of T cell receptor beta chains from one sample in a study of human T cells and chemical hapten exposure. TCRdb redid the calling of the RACE reads with MiXCR, one entry per CDR3 protein. The table has approximately 110,000 distinct CDR3 sequences, 9.5% to 11% seen once. The specimen was whole blood, collected in connection with sensitization to the hapten diphenylcyclopropenone (DPC). The receptors derive from a woman aged 40-49 years with alopecia areata. Some clones in this sample may be carry-over from other donors' samples. Each CDR3 is given with its conserved first and last residue. A D gene is named only where the DNA matches it firmly. Clone size is stated in some rows and not others, as once, few, many or a class when expanded.

cdr3_aa cdr3_nt cdr3_length j_call d_call v_call clone_size
CAISEVTGGAGTEAFF TGTGCCATCAGTGAGGTGACAGGGGGCGCGGGCACTGAAGCTTTCTTT 16 TRBJ1-1 TRBD1 TRBV10-3 .
CASRPILRDTQYF TGTGCCAGCAGACCCATACTTAGAGATACGCAGTATTTT 13 TRBJ2-3 . TRBV5-6 many
CASSEQLPPIGEQFF TGTGCCAGCAGTGAACAACTACCCCCTATCGGGGAGCAGTTCTTC 15 TRBJ2-1 . TRBV2 .
CASSAIAGAPPGEQYF TGTGCCAGCAGCGCGATAGCGGGGGCCCCGCCGGGAGAGCAGTACTTC 16 TRBJ2-7 TRBD2 TRBV9 .
CASSPSGGAEQYF TGTGCCAGCAGCCCCAGCGGAGGGGCTGAGCAGTACTTC 13 TRBJ2-7 . TRBV9 many
CASSGQEGPTDTQYF TGTGCCAGCAGCGGTCAAGAGGGGCCCACAGATACGCAGTATTTT 15 TRBJ2-3 . TRBV5-4 few
CSARDRAEQPQHF TGCAGTGCTAGAGATCGGGCAGAACAGCCCCAGCATTTT 13 TRBJ1-5 . TRBV20-1 few
CASSGGLAGASTDTQYF TGTGCCAGCAGTGGGGGACTAGCGGGGGCCAGCACAGATACGCAGTATTTT 17 TRBJ2-3 TRBD2 TRBV25-1 .
CAWSVQQGREKLFF TGTGCCTGGAGTGTACAACAGGGACGGGAAAAACTGTTTTTT 14 TRBJ1-4 . TRBV30 many
CATSRDRDPTNEKLFF TGTGCCACCAGCAGAGATCGGGACCCAACTAATGAAAAACTGTTTTTT 16 TRBJ1-4 . TRBV15 many
CASSLEAGSGGYTF TGTGCCAGCAGCTTAGAGGCAGGCTCCGGCGGCTACACCTTC 14 TRBJ1-2 . TRBV11-2 many
CASSPRQGTASNQPQHF TGTGCCAGCTCACCCCGGCAGGGGACAGCTAGCAATCAGCCCCAGCATTTT 17 TRBJ1-5 TRBD1 TRBV18 few
CASSQDGQGAYEQYF TGTGCCAGCAGCCAAGATGGACAGGGGGCCTACGAGCAGTACTTC 15 TRBJ2-7 TRBD1 TRBV4-2 few
CARRGPGNEQFF TGTGCCCGTAGGGGGCCGGGAAATGAGCAGTTCTTC 12 TRBJ2-1 TRBD1 TRBV2 many
CASSPNRGVIEAFF TGTGCCAGCTCACCAAACAGGGGGGTGATTGAAGCTTTCTTT 14 TRBJ1-1 TRBD1 TRBV18 .
CASSQVRTSGGETQYF TGCGCCAGCAGCCAAGTCCGGACTAGCGGGGGTGAGACCCAGTACTTC 16 TRBJ2-5 TRBD2 TRBV4-1 many
CASSLPGERVWRAEAFF TGTGCCAGCAGCTTGCCAGGGGAACGTGTGTGGAGAGCTGAAGCTTTCTTT 17 TRBJ1-1 . TRBV7-2 many
CAWSPTPDTQYF TGTGCCTGGAGCCCAACACCAGATACGCAGTATTTT 12 TRBJ2-3 . TRBV30 many
CASSAYGTGPQETQYF TGTGCCAGCAGCGCATACGGGACAGGACCCCAGGAGACCCAGTACTTC 16 TRBJ2-5 TRBD1 TRBV7-2 few
CASTRVGSQPQHF TGTGCCAGCACCCGGGTTGGGAGTCAGCCCCAGCATTTT 13 TRBJ1-5 . TRBV2 few
CASSPVRVYNEQFF TGTGCCAGCAGCCCTGTGAGGGTCTACAATGAGCAGTTCTTC 14 TRBJ2-1 . TRBV3-1 .
CSARDGRDYGYTF TGCAGTGCTAGAGACGGCAGGGACTATGGCTACACCTTC 13 TRBJ1-2 . TRBV20-1 few
CASRTGLAGALAKNIQYF TGTGCCAGCAGAACCGGACTAGCGGGAGCTCTAGCCAAAAACATTCAGTACTTC 18 TRBJ2-4 TRBD2 TRBV12-3/TRBV12-4 many
CASSQETELNEKLFF TGCGCCAGCAGCCAAGAAACAGAACTTAATGAAAAACTGTTTTTT 15 TRBJ1-4 . TRBV4-3 .
CASSSWVRGPEAFF TGTGCCAGCAGTTCTTGGGTCCGTGGCCCTGAAGCTTTCTTT 14 TRBJ1-1 . TRBV6-2/TRBV6-3 .
CASSWDLYQETQYF TGTGCCAGCAGTTGGGACCTGTACCAAGAGACCCAGTACTTC 14 TRBJ2-5 . TRBV6-2/TRBV6-3 few
CSVSGLAGGQNAYEQYF TGCAGCGTCTCCGGACTAGCGGGGGGCCAAAACGCCTACGAGCAGTACTTC 17 TRBJ2-7 TRBD2 TRBV29-1 many
CASSISQNTGELFF TGTGCCAGTAGTATTAGTCAGAACACCGGGGAGCTGTTTTTT 14 TRBJ2-2 . TRBV19 .
CATSRGTTGLSYEQYF TGTGCCACCAGCAGAGGGACGACAGGACTTTCCTACGAGCAGTACTTC 16 TRBJ2-7 . TRBV15 many
CASSANRDRGREQYF TGTGCCAGCAGCGCAAACCGGGACAGGGGGCGGGAGCAGTACTTC 15 TRBJ2-7 TRBD1 TRBV7-2 many
CASKHTGIRYNEQFF TGTGCCAGTAAACACACGGGGATCAGGTACAATGAGCAGTTCTTC 15 TRBJ2-1 . TRBV19 many
CASSLPSSYNEQFF TGTGCCAGCAGCCTACCTAGCTCCTACAATGAGCAGTTCTTC 14 TRBJ2-1 . TRBV12-3/TRBV12-4 many
CASSPAATPRGYTF TGTGCCAGCAGCCCCGCGGCCACCCCGCGTGGCTACACCTTC 14 TRBJ1-2 . TRBV7-2 few
CSAKSGRGTGELFF TGCAGTGCTAAATCCGGCCGTGGCACCGGGGAGCTGTTTTTT 14 TRBJ2-2 . TRBV20-1 many
CASSLVQGLKNIQYF TGTGCCAGCAGCTTAGTTCAGGGGTTGAAAAACATTCAGTACTTC 15 TRBJ2-4 . TRBV7-2 many
CASRNRQGDQPQHF TGTGCCAGCAGAAACCGACAGGGGGATCAGCCCCAGCATTTT 14 TRBJ1-5 TRBD1 TRBV7-2 .
CASSYSRTGGNTQYF TGTGCCAGCAGTTACTCCAGGACAGGGGGCAATACGCAGTATTTT 15 TRBJ2-3 TRBD1 TRBV6-5 few
CASSQDSLGLARTKETQYF TGTGCCAGCAGCCAAGATAGTCTGGGGCTAGCGAGAACGAAAGAGACCCAGTACTTC 19 TRBJ2-5 . TRBV14 few
CASKPPGQPLEQYF TGTGCCAGCAAACCCCCGGGGCAACCCCTCGAGCAGTACTTC 14 TRBJ2-7 . TRBV7-9 few
CASLVGTLWPLNTEAFF TGTGCCAGCCTCGTCGGGACACTTTGGCCCCTGAACACTGAAGCTTTCTTT 17 TRBJ1-1 . TRBV6-1 few
CASSAPGRVGTEAFF TGTGCCAGTAGCGCTCCGGGACGGGTAGGAACTGAAGCTTTCTTT 15 TRBJ1-1 . TRBV19 many
CASTLAGAARSNEQIF TGTGCCAGCACCTTAGCGGGGGCTGCGAGGAGCAATGAGCAGATCTTC 16 TRBJ2-1 TRBD2 TRBV12-3/TRBV12-4 .
CASTTRVFGLGELFF TGTGCCAGCACCACTAGGGTGTTTGGGCTCGGGGAGCTGTTTTTT 15 TRBJ2-2 . TRBV6-2/TRBV6-3 .
CSVGLGETQYF TGCAGCGTTGGTTTAGGGGAGACCCAGTACTTC 11 TRBJ2-5 . TRBV29-1 .
CASSPLGTSSEAFF TGTGCCAGCAGCCCATTGGGCACATCGTCTGAAGCTTTCTTT 14 TRBJ1-1 . TRBV7-2 .
CASSNRGRITEAFF TGTGCCAGTAGTAACAGGGGGCGTATCACTGAAGCTTTCTTT 14 TRBJ1-1 TRBD1 TRBV19 few
CASTLRGAEGQPQHF TGTGCCAGTACCCTCCGGGGGGCAGAAGGTCAGCCCCAGCATTTT 15 TRBJ1-5 . TRBV19 .
CASSTQGAYGYTF TGTGCCAGCAGTACCCAGGGAGCCTATGGCTACACCTTC 13 TRBJ1-2 . TRBV6-5 many
CASSKGSATGGCWGYTF TGTGCCAGCAGCAAAGGGTCCGCGACAGGGGGCTGCTGGGGCTACACCTTC 17 TRBJ1-2 . TRBV21-1 many
CASSAQGIKSGELFF TGTGCCAGCAGCGCCCAGGGTATCAAGTCCGGGGAGCTGTTTTTT 15 TRBJ2-2 . TRBV9 .
CASSTPLPASGNYNEQFF TGTGCCAGCAGCACTCCTTTACCGGCTTCAGGAAACTACAATGAGCAGTTCTTC 18 TRBJ2-1 . TRBV21-1 many